The clone carrying this T cell receptor (beta chain) was seen ten or more times. Its antigen is as yet unknown. The naive CD8 libraries originated from between roughly 17,000 and 1,000,000 sorted cells and drew on 10%, 30% or 50% RNA. In the sort, naive CD8 T cells were defined as CD8+CD4-CCR7+CD45RA+. Via MiXCR, TCRdb re-called the PCR reads, giving one row per CDR3 protein. This sample has approximately 500,000 distinct CDR3 sequences, with about 26% found just once. The data stem from a study of molecular identifiers for immune sequencing clone quantification. Findings and caveats of the study: Under 1% of molecules in naive cells, but over 98% of effector molecules, belonged to clones above 20 RNA copies.

The source of this sequence is a human donor in good health. Some libraries in this study had Jurkat cell RNA spiked in. Sequenced input: naive CD8+ T cells from blood, with Jurkat cell RNA spiked in. Indicated subset: FACS-sorted CD8+CD4-CCR7+CD45RA+ naive T cells.

In DNA, the CDR3 is TGTGCCAGCAGCCAAACGCCCGGTACCTACGAGCAGTACTTC. Encoded protein: CASSQTPGTYEQYF. The V and J genes are TRBV14 and TRBJ2-7; no definite D call. The ends were cut back, 2 bases at V and 2 bases at J, with 10 bases in the middle. Looked up from germline, CDR1 is SGHDN and CDR2 is FVKESK. This CDR3 spans 14 amino acids. The full variable domain, rest sourced from reference TRBV14 and TRBJ2-7, is EAGVTQFPSHSVIEKGQTVTLRCDPISGHDNLYWYRRVMGKEIKFLLHFVKESKQDESGMPNNRFLAERTGGTYSTLKVQPAELEDSGVYFCASSQTPGTYEQYFGPGTRLTVT.